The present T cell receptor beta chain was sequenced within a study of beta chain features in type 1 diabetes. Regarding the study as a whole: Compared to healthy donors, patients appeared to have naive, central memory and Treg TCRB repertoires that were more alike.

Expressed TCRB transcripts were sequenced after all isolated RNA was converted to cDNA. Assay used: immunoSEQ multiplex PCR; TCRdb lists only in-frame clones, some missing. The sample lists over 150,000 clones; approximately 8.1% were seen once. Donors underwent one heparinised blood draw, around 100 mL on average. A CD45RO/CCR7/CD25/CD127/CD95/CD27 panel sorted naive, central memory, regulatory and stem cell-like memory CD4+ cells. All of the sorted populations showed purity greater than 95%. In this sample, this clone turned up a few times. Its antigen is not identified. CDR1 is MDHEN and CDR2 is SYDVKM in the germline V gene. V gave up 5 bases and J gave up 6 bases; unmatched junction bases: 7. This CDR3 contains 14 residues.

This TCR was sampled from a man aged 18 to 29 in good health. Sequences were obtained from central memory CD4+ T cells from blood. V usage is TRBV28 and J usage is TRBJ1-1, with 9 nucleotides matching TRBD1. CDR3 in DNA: TGTGCCAGCAGTAGGACAGGGGTTGTCCCTGAAGCTTTCTTT. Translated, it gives CASSRTGVVPEAFF.